The 15 T cell receptor beta chains listed next were all sequenced from one sample in a study of cytomegalovirus exposure and HLA in healthy donors. PCR was performed using 60 Vbeta and 13 Jbeta primers. Some clones are missing from TCRdb's copy, which holds only in-frame ones; the method was immunoSEQ multiplex PCR. The sample records about 150,000 clones, around 73% being singletons. The sequencing input was PBMCs. These receptors all stem from a woman aged 18-30 years in good health and CMV-seronegative.

This clone is a singleton in its sample. This chain connects TRBV5-6 to TRBJ2-1; TRBD2 aligns across 9 bases. CDR3 length: 15 amino acids. Germline V gene lookup returns CDR1 SGHDT and CDR2 YYEEEE. Trimming at V came to 4 bases and at J to 0 bases, leaving 2 bases not matched to a gene. The CDR3 region is CASSGRGGSYNEQFF. The CDR3 DNA sequence: TGTGCCAGCAGCGGGCGGGGGGGCTCCTACAATGAGCAGTTCTTC.

The chain joins TRBV10-3 to TRBJ2-3, with 8 bases fitting TRBD1. CDR3 length: 13 amino acids. Germline V lookup: CDR1 ENHRY, CDR2 SYGVKD. V gave up 6 bases and J gave up 3 bases; unmatched junction bases: 2. The CDR3 region is CAIRDRATDTQYF. DNA for the CDR3: TGTGCCATCAGGGACAGGGCTACAGATACGCAGTATTTT.

The chain joins TRBV18 to TRBJ1-2, with 7 bases fitting TRBD1. J lost 1 base, V lost 3 bases, and 2 bases had no gene match. Germline CDR1 reads KGHSH; CDR2 reads LQKENI. The CDR3 extends over 14 amino acids. CDR3 DNA sequence: TGTGCCAGCTCACCCACAGGGGTTAACTATGGCTACACCTTC. Residues: CASSPTGVNYGYTF.

V gene TRBV28 combines with J gene TRBJ2-1; 7 positions match TRBD1. The CDR3 sequence is 15 residues long. V shed 4 bases and J 3 bases; nucleotides not matched to a gene: 6. Germline V gives CDR1 MDHEN, CDR2 SYDVKM. CDR3 amino acids: CASSSGTADYNEQFF. DNA for the CDR3: TGTGCCAGCAGTTCCGGGACAGCAGACTACAATGAGCAGTTCTTC.

V usage is TRBV5-8 and J usage is TRBJ1-4; no clear D. The germline V and J ends were trimmed by 0 bases and 4 bases, with 13 bases remaining between them. CDR1 and CDR2 (germline): SGHTS, YDEGEE. The CDR3 contains 16 residues. The CDR3 DNA reads TGTGCCAGCAGCTTGGGACTGAACCCGGATAATGAAAAACTGTTTTTT. It is translated as CASSLGLNPDNEKLFF.

The chain combines TRBV28 with TRBJ1-1; tentative D call: TRBD1 (6 bases). CDR3 size: 14 residues. Trimming cost V 3 bases and J 0 bases, with 8 bases left between them. Germline V CDR1 and CDR2: MDHEN, SYDVKM. The CDR3 DNA sequence: TGTGCCAGCAGTTTTAGGGGGATGAACACTGAAGCTTTCTTT. Translating it yields CASSFRGMNTEAFF.

The rearrangement links TRBV6-5 to TRBJ1-2, with 9 bases lining up with TRBD1. Unmatched junction bases numbered 8, after V lost 6 bases and J lost 3 bases. The CDR3 has 15 amino acids. CDR1 is MNHEY, CDR2 SVGAGI, per germline. The DNA of the CDR3 is TGTGCCAGCAGCGAAACAGGGGGCGCGGACTATGGCTACACCTTC. Amino acids: CASSETGGADYGYTF.

This clone was seen a handful of times. The chain recombines TRBV7-2 with TRBJ2-3; 8 bases are a match to TRBD2. Germline CDR1 is SGHTA and CDR2 is FQGNSA. The J segment lost 0 bases and the V segment lost 3 bases, leaving 5 bases of the junction unmatched. CDR3 length: 16 residues. The CDR3 coding sequence is TGTGCCAGCAGCTTTGACGGGAGGGGTAGCACAGATACGCAGTATTTT. This translates into CASSFDGRGSTDTQYF.

The chain carries TRBV29-1 and TRBJ2-7; TRBD1 aligns across 8 bases. This CDR3 comprises 11 residues. J gave up 5 bases and V 7 bases, and 4 bases lay outside the gene matches. Germline CDR1 is SQVTM and CDR2 is ANQGSEA. Written as DNA, the CDR3 is TGCAGCGGTCGGACAGGGAACGAGCAGTACTTC. It encodes CSGRTGNEQYF.

The rearrangement joins TRBV7-2 to TRBJ1-5; 8 nucleotides align to TRBD1. The germline gives CDR1 SGHTA, CDR2 FQGNSA. The CDR3 contains 18 residues. V was pared by 1 base and J by 4 bases, with 12 bases of the junction left unmatched. CDR3 in amino acids: CASSLGSPRGRPNQPQHF. The CDR3 nucleotides read TGTGCCAGCAGCTTAGGTTCCCCCAGGGGGCGGCCAAATCAGCCCCAGCATTTT.

This chain connects TRBV5-4 to TRBJ1-1; the D gene is possibly TRBD1 (6 bases). CDR1 and CDR2 (germline): SGHNT, YYREEE (reference sequence). This CDR3 is built from 14 residues. With 6 bases removed from V and 4 bases from J, the gap between germline ends came to 16 bases. This chain's CDR3 is CASTPQGTATEAFF. CDR3 DNA: TGTGCCAGCACCCCACAGGGTACCGCCACTGAAGCTTTCTTT.

This chain connects TRBV18 to TRBJ1-2; the match to TRBD1 covers 7 bases. Germline trimming cut 0 bases from V and 8 bases from J; bases unmatched to any gene: 9. CDR3 length: 15 residues. Germline assignment: CDR1 KGHSH and CDR2 LQKENI. Written as DNA, the CDR3 is TGTGCCAGCTCACCACCGGCGAGGGGGCCACGGGGCTACACCTTC. Its protein is CASSPPARGPRGYTF.

This clone was seen more than once but under ten times. This chain links TRBV6-1 with TRBJ2-7; 9 bases line up with TRBD2. Looked up from germline, CDR1 is MNHNS and CDR2 is SASEGT. CDR3 length: 15 residues. After removal of 5 bases from V and 2 bases from J, the junction contained 7 bases not matched to a gene. CDR3 region: CASSFIAGETYEQYV. The CDR3 nucleotides read TGTGCCAGCAGTTTCATAGCGGGAGAGACCTACGAGCAGTACGTC.

The CDR3 DNA is TGTGCCATCAGGGGAACGACAGGGGGGGACTATGGCTACACCTTC. Translation: CAIRGTTGGDYGYTF. This chain uses TRBV10-3 with TRBJ1-2, with 9 bases aligning to TRBD1. In germline, CDR1 is ENHRY, CDR2 SYGVKD. After removal of 6 bases from V and 3 bases from J, the junction contained 8 bases not matched to a gene. The length of the CDR3 is 15 residues.

V gene TRBV5-4 combines with J gene TRBJ2-3, with 10 positions matching TRBD2. This CDR3 has 15 residues. J lost 2 bases, V lost 4 bases, and 4 bases had no gene match. In germline, CDR1 is SGHNT, CDR2 YYREEE (reference sequence). The CDR3 loop reads CASSAAGGITDTQYF. CDR3 in DNA: TGTGCCAGCAGCGCAGCGGGGGGGATCACAGATACGCAGTATTTT.